This TCR beta chain was found in a study of shared clonotypes between healthy human individuals. Only in-frame clones appear in the TCRdb table, and some are missing; sequencing was by immunoSEQ multiplex PCR. The sample yields 2.5 million or so clones, around nine tenths seen once. A word on this clone: Antigen unknown.

The CDR3 runs to 16 residues. V was clipped by 4 bases and J by 10 bases; unmatched bases: 7. The germline gives CDR1 LNHNV, CDR2 YYDKDF (reference sequence). The study, taken as a whole, reports: Shared clonotypes: about 5.3% naive CD4, 3% to 3.5% naive CD8, roughly 2.4% memory CD4, under 0.45% memory CD8.

The clonotype originates from a man aged 18 to 35 in good health. This sequence joins TRBV15 and TRBJ2-1, with 16 bases fitting TRBD2. What was sequenced was naive CD4+ T cells sorted from blood. Subset indicated: CD45RA+ positively selected. CDR3 nucleotide sequence: TGTGCCACCAGCAAGGGACTAGCGGGAGGGGGTGGAGAGCAGTTCTTC. It encodes CATSKGLAGGGGEQFF. The full variable domain, in which reference TRBV15 and TRBJ2-1 provide the parts outside the CDR3, is DAMVIQNPRYQVTQFGKPVTLSCSQTLNHNVMYWYQQKSSQAPKLLFHYYDKDFNNEADTPDNFQSRRPNTSFCFLDIRSPGLGDTAMYLCATSKGLAGGGGEQFFGPGTRLTVL.